This T cell receptor beta chain originates from a study of human T cells and chemical hapten exposure. Each CDR3 protein is one row after TCRdb ran MiXCR on the RACE reads. In the table there are 65,000 to 90,000 distinct CDR3 sequences, about 6.3% of which are singletons. This clonotype was found many times. Time point defined: patch test 2, 6 weeks after DPC sensitization. Treatment noted: therapeutic diphenylcyclopropenone sensitization with weekly scalp DPC. The V gene's germline CDR1 is KGHSH and CDR2 LQKENI. Trimming pared 0 bases from V and 1 base from J, leaving 10 bases between. The CDR3 has 16 residues.

This chain links TRBV18 with TRBJ2-1; no clear D. This sequence was found in a woman younger than 45 with alopecia areata. Some clones in this sample may be carry-over from other donors' samples. The sequencing used whole blood, collected in connection with sensitization to the hapten diphenylcyclopropenone (DPC). This chain's CDR3 is CASSPPSRLSYNEQFF. CDR3 in DNA: TGTGCCAGCTCACCACCCTCTCGGCTTTCCTACAATGAGCAGTTCTTC.